The sequence of this T cell receptor beta chain was determined in a study of OX40 agonist ivuxolimab in advanced cancers. J was trimmed by 4 bases and V by 8 bases; bases with no gene match: 12. Germline CDR1 LNHDA, CDR2 SQIVND (reference sequence). This CDR3 region has 15 residues. The count of this clone is one. What it binds is not known. Generated by immunoSEQ multiplex PCR, the TCRdb table keeps only in-frame clones and is missing some. The sample consists of 100,000 or so clones, 75% to 95% of them appearing once. Findings of the study overall: There were, on average, more expanded clones in CD8+ T cells than in CD4+.

The chain joins TRBV19 to TRBJ2-7; TRBD2 agrees at 9 bases. The clonotype was recovered from an adult with an advanced solid tumor such as melanoma, head and neck, liver or kidney cancer. The sequencing here drew on CD4+ or CD8+ T cells sorted from blood, taken in a trial of the OX40 agonist ivuxolimab. This CDR3 reads CASEAPGAGGYEQYF. Here the CDR3 DNA reads TGTGCCAGTGAAGCCCCGGGAGCGGGAGGATACGAGCAGTACTTC. The whole variable domain, remainder taken from reference TRBV19 and TRBJ2-7, is DGGITQSPKYLFRKEGQNVTLSCEQNLNHDAMYWYRQDPGQGLRLIYYSQIVNDFQKGDIAEGYSVSREKKESFPLTVTSAQKNPTAFYLCASEAPGAGGYEQYFGPGTRLTVT.